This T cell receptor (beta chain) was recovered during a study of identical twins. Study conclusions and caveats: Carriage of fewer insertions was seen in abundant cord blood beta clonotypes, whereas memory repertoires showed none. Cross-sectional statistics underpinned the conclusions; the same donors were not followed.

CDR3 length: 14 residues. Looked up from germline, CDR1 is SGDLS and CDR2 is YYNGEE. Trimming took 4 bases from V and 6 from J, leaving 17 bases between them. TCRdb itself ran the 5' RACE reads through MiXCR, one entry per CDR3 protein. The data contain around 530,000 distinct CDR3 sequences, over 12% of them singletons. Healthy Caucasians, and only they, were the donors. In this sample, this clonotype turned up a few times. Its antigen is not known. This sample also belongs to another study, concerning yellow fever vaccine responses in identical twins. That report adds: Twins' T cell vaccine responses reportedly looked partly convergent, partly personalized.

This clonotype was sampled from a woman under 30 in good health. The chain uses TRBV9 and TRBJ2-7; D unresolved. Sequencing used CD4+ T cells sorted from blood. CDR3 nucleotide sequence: TGTGCCAGCAGCCCCACGAGCGCAAGTATCGAGCAGTACTTC. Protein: CASSPTSASIEQYF.